This T cell receptor beta chain is from a study of blood T cell repertoires in COVID-19. V was pared by 4 bases and J by 3 bases, with 13 bases between. The V gene's germline CDR1 is SGHNT and CDR2 YYREEE (reference sequence). CDR3 size: 14 residues. Assay: immunoSEQ multiplex PCR; the TCRdb copy retains only in-frame clones and omits some. The sample has more than 300,000 clones, roughly 91% seen once. Those who participated ranged in age from about 18 to 89 years and resided in around 22 US areas. The sample taken for sequencing was PBMCs or T cells enriched from blood (not recorded which). The rearrangement uses TRBV5-4 and TRBJ1-1, with a weak D call TRBD1 (6 bases). The receptor was isolated from a woman aged 18 to 35 who had recovered from COVID-19. DNA for the CDR3: TGTGCCAGCAGCAAACCGACAGGTCACACTGAAGCTTTCTTT. This gives the protein CASSKPTGHTEAFF.